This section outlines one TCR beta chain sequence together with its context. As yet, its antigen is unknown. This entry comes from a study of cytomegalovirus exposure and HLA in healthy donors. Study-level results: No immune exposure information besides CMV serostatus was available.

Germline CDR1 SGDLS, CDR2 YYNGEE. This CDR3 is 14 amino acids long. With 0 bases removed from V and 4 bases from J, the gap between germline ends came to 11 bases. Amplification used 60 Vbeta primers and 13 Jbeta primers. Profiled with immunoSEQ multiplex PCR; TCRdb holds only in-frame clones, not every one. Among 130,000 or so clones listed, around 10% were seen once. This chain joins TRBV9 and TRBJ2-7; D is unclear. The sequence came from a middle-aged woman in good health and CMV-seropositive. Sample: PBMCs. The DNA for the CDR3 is TGTGCCAGCAGCGTAGGTGCCCAGATTTACGAGCAGTACTTC. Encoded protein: CASSVGAQIYEQYF.